This passage covers 8 T cell receptor beta chains from one sample sequenced in a study of cytomegalovirus exposure and HLA in healthy donors. Amplification used 60 Vbeta primers and 13 Jbeta primers. Sequencing was performed with immunoSEQ multiplex PCR; in TCRdb, only in-frame clones are kept and a portion is missing. The table includes more than 150,000 clones, roughly 82% detected once. Sequencing was done on a sample of PBMCs. The receptors stem from a girl between 2 and 10 years old in good health and CMV-seropositive.

The J gene is TRBJ1-5, the V gene TRBV18, with D hard to call. The CDR3 loop spans 15 amino acids. Trimming stripped 4 bases from V and 1 base from J, with 11 bases between. Germline V CDR1 and CDR2: KGHSH, LQKENI. The CDR3 DNA reads TGTGCCAGCTCACGTTTTGAGGGCAGCAATCAGCCCCAGCATTTT. Translating gives CASSRFEGSNQPQHF.

In its sample, this clone was seen a few times. The chain combines TRBV18 with TRBJ1-2, with a tentative D call TRBD1 (6 bases). The CDR3 sequence is 16 residues long. Deletions cut 2 bases from V and 4 bases from J, with 17 bases between. Germline-derived CDR1 and CDR2 are KGHSH and LQKENI. The CDR3 DNA reads TGTGCCAGCTCACCAAGTCCCCCGGACAGAATCTATGGCTACACCTTC. As protein: CASSPSPPDRIYGYTF. The variable domain in full, with the rest retrieved from reference TRBV18 and TRBJ1-2, is NAGVMQNPRHLVRRRGQEARLRCSPMKGHSHVYWYRQLPEEGLKFMVYLQKENIIDESGMPKERFSAEFPKEGPSILRIQQVVRGDSAAYFCASSPSPPDRIYGYTFGSGTRLTVV.

V and J are TRBV6-1 and TRBJ2-1, with 14 bases fitting TRBD2. This CDR3 is 15 amino acids long. Germline CDR1 MNHNS, CDR2 SASEGT. V gave up 4 bases and J gave up 6 bases; unmatched junction bases: 2. DNA for the CDR3: TGTGCCAGCAGTGTGACTAGCGGGAGGGCCAATGAGCAGTTCTTC. This gives the protein CASSVTSGRANEQFF.

The V and J genes are TRBV25-1 and TRBJ2-1, with TRBD1 identical over 10 bases. J lost 7 bases, V lost 1 base, and 1 base had no gene match. Germline CDR1 and CDR2: MGHDK and SYGVNS. CDR3 length: 14 amino acids. DNA of the CDR3: TGTGCCAGCAGTGAATTGGGACAGGGGAATGAGCAGTTCTTC. Translation gives CASSELGQGNEQFF.

The chain joins TRBV6-6 to TRBJ1-5; the match to TRBD1 covers 7 bases. Trimming took 5 bases from V and 2 from J; bases not matched to a gene: 6. CDR1 and CDR2 (germline): MNHNY, SVGAGI (reference sequence). CDR3 length: 15 residues. The CDR3 nucleotides read TGTGCCAGCAGTAATGGACAGGCGGGCAATCAGCCCCAGCATTTT. It encodes CASSNGQAGNQPQHF.

V usage is TRBV13 and J usage is TRBJ1-1; a weak D match, TRBD1 (6 bases). V shed 3 bases and J shed 5 bases, with 16 bases lying between them. CDR3 length equals 15 residues. The germline CDR1 and CDR2 sequences are PRHDT and FYEKMQ (reference sequence). CDR3 amino acids: CASSFQTGGGTEAFF. CDR3 in DNA: TGTGCCAGCAGCTTCCAGACAGGCGGGGGGACTGAAGCTTTCTTT.

The chain combines TRBV27 with TRBJ1-1; 9 bases line up with TRBD1. The V gene's germline CDR1 is MNHEY and CDR2 SMNVEV (reference sequence). The length of the CDR3 is 14 residues. V gave up 5 bases and J gave up 8 bases; unmatched junction bases: 9. The CDR3 DNA reads TGTGCCAGCAGTCCGGGACAGGGACGCTCCGAAGCTTTCTTT. Protein: CASSPGQGRSEAFF.

The CDR3 protein is CASSFPRSGRGVQAHEQYF. CDR3 bases: TGTGCCAGCAGTTTTCCGAGAAGCGGGAGGGGAGTTCAGGCTCACGAGCAGTACTTC. The chain has TRBV27 and TRBJ2-7, with 10 nucleotides matching TRBD2. CDR1 and CDR2 (germline): MNHEY, SMNVEV (reference sequence). V gave up 3 bases and J gave up 5 bases; unmatched junction bases: 19. CDR3 length equals 19 residues.